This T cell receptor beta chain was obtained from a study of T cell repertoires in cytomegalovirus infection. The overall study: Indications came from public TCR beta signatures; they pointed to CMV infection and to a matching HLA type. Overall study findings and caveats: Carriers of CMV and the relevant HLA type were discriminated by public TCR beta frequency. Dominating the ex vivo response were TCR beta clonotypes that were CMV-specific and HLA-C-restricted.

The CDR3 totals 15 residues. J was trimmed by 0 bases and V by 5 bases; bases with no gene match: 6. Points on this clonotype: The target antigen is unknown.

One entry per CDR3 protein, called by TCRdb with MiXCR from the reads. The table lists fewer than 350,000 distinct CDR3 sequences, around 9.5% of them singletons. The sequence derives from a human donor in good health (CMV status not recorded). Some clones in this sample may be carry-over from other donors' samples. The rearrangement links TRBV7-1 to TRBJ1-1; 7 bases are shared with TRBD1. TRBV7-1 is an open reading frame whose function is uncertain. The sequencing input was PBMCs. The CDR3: CASSPDRDLNTEAFF. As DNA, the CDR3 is TGTGCCAGCAGCCCCGACAGGGACTTGAACACTGAAGCTTTCTTT.